The 26 T cell receptor beta chains in this list originate from one sample, sequenced in a study of blood T cell repertoires in COVID-19 (dated by TCRdb to about 2020). Receptor libraries were prepared by the immunoSEQ multiplex PCR assay. TCRdb provides this immuneACCESS table in a form limited to in-frame rearrangements. Some clones are lacking; in checked studies, under half of them reflect an unresolved V gene, and why the rest are absent is not known. This sample lists roughly 200,000 clones; about 76% were detected once. Almost 6% of the sample comes from the top ten. Sequenced input: peripheral blood. All receptors derive from a woman between 40 and 50 years old with COVID-19, enrolled during active disease.

The chain combines TRBV5-4 with TRBJ2-1; 11 bases are a match to TRBD2. The CDR3 is made up of 16 amino acids. With 3 bases clipped from V and 4 bases from J, the junction kept 6 bases outside the gene matches. Germline loops: CDR1 SGHNT, CDR2 YYREEE (reference sequence). The chain's CDR3 is CASSSSSSGRYNEQFF. The CDR3 nucleotides read TGTGCCAGCAGCTCAAGTTCTAGCGGGAGGTACAATGAGCAGTTCTTC.

The CDR3 is CASSLEAADTQYF. CDR3 bases: TGCGCCAGCAGCTTGGAGGCGGCGGATACGCAGTATTTT. The chain employs TRBV5-1 and TRBJ2-3; unclear D gene. Trimming removed 0 bases at V and 6 bases at J, with 8 bases between. Germline CDR1 SGHRS, CDR2 YFSETQ. This CDR3 spans 13 amino acids.

V is TRBV4-2 and J is TRBJ2-7, with TRBD1 identical over 9 bases. Unmatched junction bases numbered 4, after V lost 1 base and J lost 0 bases. The CDR3 sequence is 16 residues long. CDR1 is LGHNA and CDR2 is YNFKEQ in the germline V gene. The CDR3, as DNA: TGTGCCAGCAGCCAAGCAGGGACAGGGAACTCCTACGAGCAGTACTTC. Translating gives CASSQAGTGNSYEQYF.

The rearrangement links TRBV5-1 to TRBJ1-6; the match to TRBD1 covers 7 bases. CDR3 length: 15 amino acids. V shed 2 bases and J 9 bases; nucleotides not matched to a gene: 8. Per germline, CDR1 SGHRS and CDR2 YFSETQ. CDR3 residues: CASSLEGGASSPLHF. CDR3 sequence (DNA): TGCGCCAGCAGCTTAGAAGGGGGCGCGAGTTCACCCCTCCACTTT.

The chain has TRBV25-1 and TRBJ1-2; unclear D gene. Trimming removed 2 bases from V and 8 bases from J, with 12 bases in between. There are 13 residues in the CDR3. Germline assignment: CDR1 MGHDK and CDR2 SYGVNS. CDR3 DNA: TGTGCCAGCAGTGAACTGGAACCGCGGGGCTACACCTTC. Translating it yields CASSELEPRGYTF.

This clone was counted a few times. The V call is TRBV27, the J call TRBJ1-6; no clear D gene. The CDR3 runs to 15 residues. The ends were cut back, 2 bases at V and 6 bases at J, with 11 bases in the middle. CDR1 and CDR2 from the germline V gene are MNHEY and SMNVEV (reference sequence). Here the CDR3 DNA reads TGTGCCAGCAGTTTACCCCCGGGTACTAATTCACCCCTCCACTTT. Translation: CASSLPPGTNSPLHF.

The chain couples TRBV19 to TRBJ2-7; D is unclear. Germline values: CDR1 LNHDA, CDR2 SQIVND (reference sequence). Trimming shortened V by 3 bases and J by 4 bases, and 10 bases separated the two germline ends. This CDR3 region has 13 residues. The CDR3 here is CASSIGLWYEQYF. In DNA form, the CDR3 reads TGTGCCAGTAGTATTGGGCTATGGTACGAGCAGTACTTC.

This clone was found once. V usage is TRBV7-8 and J usage is TRBJ2-7; no clear D gene. Germline loops: CDR1 SGHVS, CDR2 FQNEAQ. The CDR3 extends over 12 amino acids. Trimming left V 2 bases short and J 4 bases short, with 6 bases between. This CDR3 is CASSLTRYEQYF. Written as DNA, the CDR3 is TGTGCCAGCAGCTTAACGAGGTACGAGCAGTACTTC.

V is TRBV5-1 and J is TRBJ1-2; 10 bases agree with TRBD1. V was pared by 4 bases and J by 2 bases, with 5 bases of the junction left unmatched. Germline values: CDR1 SGHRS, CDR2 YFSETQ. The CDR3 spans 15 residues. The CDR3 region is CASSTGTGDNYGYTF. The CDR3 nucleotides are TGCGCCAGCAGCACGGGGACAGGGGACAACTATGGCTACACCTTC.

The rearrangement joins TRBV6-6 to TRBJ1-4; 7 bases are a match to TRBD1. V was pared by 2 bases and J by 10 bases, with 4 bases of the junction left unmatched. This CDR3 is built from 13 residues. Germline CDR1 reads MNHNY; CDR2 reads SVGAGI (reference sequence). The CDR3 sequence: CASSYVKGAKLFF. DNA for the CDR3: TGTGCCAGCAGTTACGTGAAGGGGGCAAAACTGTTTTTT.

This clone occurred a few times. This specimen includes other DNA sequences encoding the same CDR3. This chain uses TRBV5-4 with TRBJ2-7; D unclear. V lost 0 bases and J 3 bases, leaving 7 bases between the germline ends. The length of the CDR3 is 13 residues. Per the germline V gene, CDR1 is SGHNT and CDR2 is YYREEE (reference sequence). CDR3 bases: TGTGCCAGCAGCTTGGGTCAGAACTACGAGCAGTACTTC. It is translated as CASSLGQNYEQYF.

The V gene is TRBV3-1 (or the pseudogene TRBV3-2), the J gene TRBJ2-3; D unclear. Germline loops: CDR1 LGHDT, CDR2 YNNKEL (reference sequence). The CDR3 extends over 12 amino acids. The V end lost 4 bases, the J end lost 5 bases, and 7 bases lay between the germline ends. The CDR3 protein is CASSRQEDTQYF. The CDR3 DNA is TGTGCCAGCAGCCGACAAGAAGATACGCAGTATTTT.

This clone occurred a few times. The chain has TRBV10-3 and TRBJ2-1; 9 nucleotides align to TRBD1. This CDR3 is 17 amino acids long. Germline loops: CDR1 ENHRY, CDR2 SYGVKD. The J segment lost 0 bases and the V segment lost 4 bases, leaving 7 bases of the junction unmatched. The CDR3, as DNA: TGTGCCATCAGTGGACAGGGGGAATTGGGCTCCTACAATGAGCAGTTCTTC. It encodes CAISGQGELGSYNEQFF.

V and J are TRBV30 and TRBJ1-2; a weak D match, TRBD1 (6 bases). V gave up 6 bases and J gave up 4 bases, with 6 bases separating them. Germline CDR1 is GTSNPN and CDR2 is SVGIG (reference sequence). This CDR3 has 10 residues. This CDR3 is CACRGYGYTF. In DNA form, the CDR3 reads TGTGCCTGCAGGGGCTATGGCTACACCTTC. The full variable domain, with the rest looked up from reference TRBV30 and TRBJ1-2, is SQTIHQWPATLVQPVGSPLSLECTVEGTSNPNLYWYRQAAGRGLQLLFYSVGIGQISSEVPQNLSASRPQDRQFILSSKKLLLSDSGFYLCACRGYGYTFGSGTRLTVV.

J is TRBJ1-5 and V is TRBV27; 9 nucleotides agree with TRBD1. V shed 2 bases and J 5 bases; nucleotides not matched to a gene: 4. Germline loops: CDR1 MNHEY, CDR2 SMNVEV (reference sequence). The CDR3 is 15 amino acids. The CDR3 nucleotides are TGTGCCAGCAGTTTAAAAGACAGGGGGGATCAGCCCCAGCATTTT. Residues: CASSLKDRGDQPQHF.

The chain employs TRBV5-1 and TRBJ2-2; TRBD2 is a possible D gene (5 bases). Trimming left V 0 bases short and J 6 bases short, with 12 bases between. The CDR3 is 15 residues long. CDR1 SGHRS and CDR2 YFSETQ come from the germline V gene. DNA for the CDR3: TGCGCCAGCAGCTTGGGGGTTGAGGAGGCCGGGGAGCTGTTTTTT. Protein product: CASSLGVEEAGELFF.

CDR3: CASSSPQANNEKLFF. CDR3 sequence (DNA): TGTGCCAGCAGCTCGCCACAGGCGAATAATGAAAAACTGTTTTTT. The chain links TRBV7-8 to TRBJ1-4; TRBD1 is a possible D gene (5 bases). With 4 bases removed from V and 4 bases from J, the gap between germline ends came to 13 bases. CDR1 is SGHVS and CDR2 is FQNEAQ in the germline V gene. This CDR3 is built from 15 residues.

V is TRBV27 and J is TRBJ2-1, with 9 bases identical to TRBD2. Germline V gene sequence: CDR1 MNHEY, CDR2 SMNVEV (reference sequence). Trimming took 2 bases from V and 3 from J; bases not matched to a gene: 2. The CDR3 has 15 residues. As DNA, the CDR3 is TGTGCCAGCAGTTTACTAGCGGGGAACTACAATGAGCAGTTCTTC. It specifies CASSLLAGNYNEQFF.

The V and J genes are TRBV11-3 and TRBJ2-1; TRBD1 matches at 9 bases. CDR3 length: 14 residues. Per germline, CDR1 SGHNT and CDR2 YENEEA. V lost 1 base to trimming and J lost 7 bases; unmatched junction nucleotides: 2. CDR3 bases: TGTGCCAGCAGCTTAGGGGGGACAGGGAATGAGCAGTTCTTC. Protein product: CASSLGGTGNEQFF.

In nucleotides, the CDR3 is TGTGCCAGCTCACCACCGGTTCAGGCGGGAGGGTCGAGCGGGGAGCTGTTTTTT. The encoded protein is CASSPPVQAGGSSGELFF. The chain uses TRBV18 and TRBJ2-2; 9 nucleotides agree with TRBD2. From germline, CDR1 is KGHSH and CDR2 LQKENI. V shed 0 bases, J shed 7 bases, and the junction held 12 bases outside the gene matches. The CDR3 extends over 18 amino acids.

This chain links TRBV11-2 with TRBJ2-7; 8 nucleotides agree with TRBD2. The CDR3 has 14 amino acids. The germline V gene has CDR1 SGHAT and CDR2 FQNNGV. The V gene end was trimmed by 8 bases and the J gene end by 5 bases; junction bases not matched to a gene: 11. The CDR3 sequence: CASGEAGAVDEQYF. The DNA for the CDR3 is TGTGCCAGCGGGGAAGCGGGGGCCGTCGACGAGCAGTACTTC.

As to this clone: Additional DNA sequences in this sample encode the identical CDR3. This chain joins TRBV7-9 and TRBJ2-7; D is ambiguous. This CDR3 is built from 11 residues. The germline V gene encodes CDR1 SEHNR and CDR2 FQNEAQ (reference sequence). V was shortened by 4 bases and J by 2 bases, with 3 bases between the two germline ends. The DNA of the CDR3 is TGTGCCAGCAGCTCAGCCTACGAGCAGTACTTC. Translated: CASSSAYEQYF.

Note on this clone: At one boundary the junction diverges from the germline segment, which might be a read error. The chain links TRBV7-8 to TRBJ2-3; D is unclear. The CDR3 contains 14 residues. Germline loops: CDR1 SGHVS, CDR2 FQNEAQ. The CDR3 bases are TGTGCCAGCAGCTTATCCACCGCAACAGTTACGCAGTATTTT. This translates into CASSLSTATVTQYF.

The V and J genes are TRBV11-2 and TRBJ2-7, with TRBD2 identical over 8 bases. The CDR3 length is 13 residues. Per the germline V gene, CDR1 is SGHAT and CDR2 is FQNNGV. J lost 6 bases, V lost 1 base, and 2 bases had no gene match. The CDR3 reads CASSLGLASEQYF. The CDR3 coding sequence is TGTGCCAGCAGCTTAGGACTAGCGAGCGAGCAGTACTTC.

J is TRBJ2-7 and V is TRBV7-8; no clear D gene. CDR3 length: 15 residues. CDR1 and CDR2 from the germline V gene are SGHVS and FQNEAQ. The V end was cut by 1 base, the J end by 3 bases, with 13 bases between. CDR3 in DNA: TGTGCCAGCAGCTTAGGGGTTACAGAAAACTACGAGCAGTACTTC. It yields the protein CASSLGVTENYEQYF.

The genes are TRBV28 and TRBJ1-5; 11 bases are shared with TRBD1. Germline CDR1 and CDR2: MDHEN and SYDVKM. This CDR3 is built from 15 residues. With V trimmed by 6 bases and J by 7 bases, 8 bases remained unmatched. The CDR3 bases are TGTGCCAGCAGACGGGACAGGGGGGAGTACCAGCCCCAGCATTTT. It codes for CASRRDRGEYQPQHF.